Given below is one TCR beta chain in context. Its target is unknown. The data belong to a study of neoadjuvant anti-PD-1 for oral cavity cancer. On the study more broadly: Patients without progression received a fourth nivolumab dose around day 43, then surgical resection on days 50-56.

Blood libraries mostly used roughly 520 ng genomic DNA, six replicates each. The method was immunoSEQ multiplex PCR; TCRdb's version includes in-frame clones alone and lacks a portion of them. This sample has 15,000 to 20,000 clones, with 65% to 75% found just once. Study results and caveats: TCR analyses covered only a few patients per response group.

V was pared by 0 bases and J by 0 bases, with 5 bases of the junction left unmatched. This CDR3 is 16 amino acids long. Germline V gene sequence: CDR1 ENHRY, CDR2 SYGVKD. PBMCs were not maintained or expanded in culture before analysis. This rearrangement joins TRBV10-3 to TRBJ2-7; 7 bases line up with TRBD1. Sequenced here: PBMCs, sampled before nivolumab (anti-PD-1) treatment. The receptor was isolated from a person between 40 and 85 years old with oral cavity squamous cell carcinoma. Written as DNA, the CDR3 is TGTGCCATCAGTGAGTCGGGGACAGTGAACTCCTACGAGCAGTACTTC. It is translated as CAISESGTVNSYEQYF.